The entry below gives a single T cell receptor beta chain sequence along with its context. What it recognizes is unknown. This CDR3 region has 15 residues. Germline CDR1 is MNHEY and CDR2 is SVGAGI. V was pared by 1 base and J by 7 bases, with 13 bases between. Staff drew around 10 milliliters of peripheral blood from each donor. Primed by a sample-barcoded 5' primer and a J-beta primer mix, a second PCR proceeded for about 7 to 11 cycles. Each of the cDNA molecules was tagged by a template-switch adaptor with 12 random nucleotides. One entry per CDR3 protein results from TCRdb running MiXCR on the 5' RACE reads. Of some 1.8 million distinct CDR3 sequences in the sample, 35% to 50% were seen once. The data were taken from a study of blood T cells in healthy people across ages. Study results and caveats: Observed TCR beta diversity per million T cells went down as age went up. This fall followed a roughly linear course with age.

Source material: blood. This TCR was sampled from a human donor in good health. This chain links TRBV6-5 with TRBJ2-2; D may match TRBD1 or TRBD2 (5 bases each). CDR3 in DNA: TGTGCCAGCAGTTACTTAATGAGGGGTGACGGGGAGCTGTTTTTT. Protein sequence: CASSYLMRGDGELFF.